This TCR beta chain was identified during a study of T cells in Graves' hyperthyroidism and ophthalmopathy. Study summary: Initial diagnosis, before any treatment, was when peripheral blood was collected.

TCR beta CDR3 region amplification was performed from RNA transcripts. The HTBI primer set served for first-round RT-PCR of the TCR CDR3. TCRdb independently ran MiXCR on the multiplex PCR reads; one entry per CDR3 protein. Found here are around 600,000 distinct CDR3 sequences, about 14% of them singletons; the top ten hold about an eighth. This clonotype occurred many times. Antigen specificity is unknown. Findings of the study overall: In validation, the model predicted ophthalmopathy. These predictions came a median about 6.5 months before onset.

Sequencing input: blood. The clonotype comes from a woman in her fifties or sixties with Graves' ophthalmopathy.

The CDR3 region has the DNA TGTGCCAGCAGCTTACTGGTCGGTGAAGCTTTCTTT. This sequence encodes CASSLLVGEAFF. The gene calls are TRBV11-2 and TRBJ1-1; no reliable D call. The CDR3 runs to 12 residues. The V and J ends lost 2 bases and 7 bases respectively, with 8 bases between them. Germline CDR1 reads SGHAT; CDR2 reads FQNNGV.